Listed here are 31 T cell receptor beta chains from one sample, sequenced in a study of T cell repertoires in cytomegalovirus infection (dated by TCRdb to between 2018 and 2020). The label giving this sample's treatment or condition can be read as: in vitro stimulation with specific CMV peptide epitopes to enrich CMV-specific T cells. The sequencing machine was an Illumina HiSeq 1500. In TCRdb, the public reads were trimmed at Q25 with fastp and aligned with MiXCR, with productive beta chains retained. CDR3 protein duplicates are merged, each entry listing the most common genes and DNA. The sample table contains approximately 280,000 distinct CDR3 sequences; only one count was recorded for about 20% of them. Approximately 19% of the sample is held by the ten biggest clonotypes. Their antigens remain unidentified. Sequenced material: cultured PBMCs, taken from culture after CMV antigen stimulation. The receptors come from a human donor in good health (CMV status not recorded). Some clones in this sample may be carry-over from other donors' samples.

The chain links TRBV5-1 to TRBJ2-4; D may be TRBD1 (6 bases). CDR1 is SGHRS, CDR2 YFSETQ, per germline. CDR3 size: 13 residues. Trimming left V 1 base short and J 8 bases short, with 10 bases between. The CDR3 region is CASSLQGTDIQYF. The CDR3 DNA is TGCGCCAGCAGCTTGCAGGGGACGGACATTCAGTACTTC.

This chain uses TRBV5-6 with TRBJ2-3, with TRBD2 matching 7 bases. The CDR3 is 15 residues long. V was clipped by 1 base and J by 2 bases; unmatched bases: 4. Germline loops: CDR1 SGHDT, CDR2 YYEEEE. CDR3 in DNA: TGTGCCAGCAGCTTGAGTTGGGACTACACAGATACGCAGTATTTT. Its protein is CASSLSWDYTDTQYF.

This clonotype was seen ten or more times. The rearrangement joins TRBV7-9 to TRBJ1-1; D remains unclear. This CDR3 is built from 14 residues. Germline V gives CDR1 SEHNR, CDR2 FQNEAQ (reference sequence). V was clipped by 1 base and J by 1 base, with 7 bases between them. The DNA of the CDR3 is TGTGCCAGCAGCTTAGTTGAGGGGAACACTGAAGCTTTCTTT. Protein sequence: CASSLVEGNTEAFF.

This clonotype came up many times. V and J are TRBV7-9 and TRBJ2-7; maybe TRBD2 (5 bases). The CDR3 runs to 16 residues. Trimming stripped 5 bases from V and 3 bases from J, with 20 bases between. Germline loops: CDR1 SEHNR, CDR2 FQNEAQ (reference sequence). CDR3 loop: CASSPPGRRSNYEQYF. The CDR3 coding sequence is TGTGCCAGCAGCCCTCCCGGCCGGAGGTCTAACTACGAGCAGTACTTC. The full variable domain, with the rest looked up from reference TRBV7-9 and TRBJ2-7, is DTGVSQNPRHKITKRGQNVTFRCDPISEHNRLYWYRQTLGQGPEFLTYFQNEAQLEKSRLLSDRFSAERPKGSFSTLEIQRTEQGDSAMYLCASSPPGRRSNYEQYFGPGTRLTVT.

The chain combines TRBV29-1 with TRBJ2-2; D possibly uses TRBD1 or TRBD2 (5 bases each). Trimming removed 5 bases from V and 6 bases from J, with 16 bases in between. In germline, CDR1 is SQVTM, CDR2 ANQGSEA. This CDR3 has 14 residues. The CDR3 spells CSVRAKWDAGELFF. The CDR3 nucleotides read TGCAGCGTTCGGGCAAAGTGGGACGCCGGGGAGCTGTTTTTT.

V and J are TRBV6-5 and TRBJ2-7; 9 bases match TRBD2. Germline assignment: CDR1 MNHEY and CDR2 SVGAGI. The CDR3 sequence is 15 residues long. With 2 bases clipped from V and 6 bases from J, the junction kept 8 bases outside the gene matches. Here the CDR3 reads CASSYRGVAGAEQYF. CDR3 in DNA: TGTGCCAGCAGTTACAGGGGGGTAGCGGGAGCCGAGCAGTACTTC.

The table lists this clonotype with many counts. The chain uses TRBV7-2 and TRBJ1-6; D ambiguous. CDR3 length: 14 residues. V lost 1 base and J lost 10, with 11 bases in between. Germline lookup yields CDR1 SGHTA and CDR2 FQGNSA. The CDR3 bases are TGTGCCAGCAGCTTAGGATTGGGGAGGTCACCCCTCCACTTT. Its translation: CASSLGLGRSPLHF.

This sequence joins TRBV20-1 and TRBJ1-4; 10 nucleotides agree with TRBD1. This CDR3 is 15 amino acids long. Germline V gene lookup returns CDR1 DFQATT and CDR2 SNEGSKA (reference sequence). The V gene end was trimmed by 6 bases and the J gene end by 3 bases; junction bases not matched to a gene: 7. This chain's CDR3 is CSAPRQGAPNEKLFF. As DNA, the CDR3 is TGCAGTGCACCCCGACAGGGGGCACCTAATGAAAAACTGTTTTTT.

This clonotype was seen repeatedly, ten times or more. The chain uses TRBV27 and TRBJ1-5, with D maybe TRBD1 (5 bases). The CDR3 extends over 15 amino acids. Germline CDR1 is MNHEY and CDR2 is SMNVEV (reference sequence). The V end lost 6 bases, the J end lost 0 bases, and 12 bases lay between the germline ends. The CDR3 here is CASSPGTDSNQPQHF. DNA of the CDR3: TGTGCCAGCAGCCCCGGGACGGATAGCAATCAGCCCCAGCATTTT.

This clonotype has just one count. The J gene is TRBJ2-1, the V gene TRBV24-1; 11 bases line up with TRBD2. There are 16 residues in the CDR3. In germline, CDR1 is KGHDR, CDR2 SFDVKD. Losses at the gene ends were 5 bases for V and 5 bases for J; bases not matched to a gene: 7. CDR3 coding DNA: TGTGCCACCAGTGCCCCGGGACTAGCGGAGGACAATGAGCAGTTCTTC. This codes for CATSAPGLAEDNEQFF.

The CDR3 sequence: CASSLGRTGVGYTF. CDR3 nucleotide sequence: TGTGCCAGCAGCTTAGGCCGGACAGGGGTCGGCTACACCTTC. J is TRBJ1-2 and V is TRBV11-2, with 9 bases matching TRBD1. The CDR3 sequence is 14 residues long. V dropped 1 base and J dropped 8; count of bases not matched to a gene: 5. In germline, CDR1 is SGHAT, CDR2 FQNNGV.

This clonotype was detected ten times or more. V and J are TRBV7-2 and TRBJ1-2, with D perhaps TRBD1 (5 bases). Germline V gene data show CDR1 as SGHTA and CDR2 as FQGNSA. This CDR3 has 14 residues. V dropped 10 bases and J dropped 6 bases, with 21 bases sitting between them. DNA of the CDR3: TGTGCCACCAGGGCTGGGGGAAAATTTAATGGCTACACCTTC. It yields the protein CATRAGGKFNGYTF.

The chain carries TRBV7-8 and TRBJ1-5, with a possible D match to TRBD1 (5 bases). The CDR3 consists of 15 residues. Germline values: CDR1 SGHVS, CDR2 FQNEAQ. Trimming removed 1 base from V and 6 bases from J, with 13 bases in between. The CDR3 spells CASSLGEDILQPQHF. In nucleotides, the CDR3 is TGTGCCAGCAGCTTAGGGGAGGACATCCTTCAGCCCCAGCATTTT.

This chain uses TRBV20-1 with TRBJ2-5, with D uncertain. Germline lookup yields CDR1 DFQATT and CDR2 SNEGSKA (reference sequence). The V end was cut by 1 base, the J end by 1 base, with 10 bases between. This CDR3 is 14 amino acids long. CDR3 DNA: TGCAGTGCTAGAGTGTCGCGAGCCCAAGAGACCCAGTACTTC. Protein: CSARVSRAQETQYF.

In its sample, this clonotype was seen once. This chain connects TRBV7-4 to TRBJ1-1; 9 bases line up with TRBD1. This CDR3 region has 17 residues. V lost 6 bases and J lost 0; bases outside the gene matches: 11. Germline-derived CDR1 and CDR2 are SGHVT and SQSDAQ. As DNA, the CDR3 is TGTGCCAGCAGGAAAGTCGAGGGACAGGGACTGAACACTGAAGCTTTCTTT. This sequence encodes CASRKVEGQGLNTEAFF.

Ten or more counts support this clonotype. The chain uses TRBV7-8 and TRBJ2-7; D uncertain. Germline CDR1 SGHVS, CDR2 FQNEAQ. This CDR3 comprises 15 residues. V gave up 3 bases and J gave up 5 bases, with 17 bases separating them. In DNA, the CDR3 is TGTGCCAGCAGCTTCGGTTTCACAACGTCCGACGAGCAGTACTTC. Amino acids: CASSFGFTTSDEQYF.

This chain uses TRBV15 with TRBJ2-3, with D perhaps TRBD1 (5 bases). Per the germline V gene, CDR1 is LNHNV and CDR2 is YYDKDF (reference sequence). V was trimmed by 3 bases and J by 2 bases, leaving 9 bases between them. This CDR3 has 14 residues. CDR3: CATSRRQLTDTQYF. For the CDR3, the DNA is TGTGCCACCAGCAGGAGACAGCTCACAGATACGCAGTATTTT.

This chain connects TRBV4-1 to TRBJ2-1; 8 bases are a match to TRBD2. This CDR3 has 16 amino acids. V shed 4 bases and J 2 bases; nucleotides not matched to a gene: 7. In germline, CDR1 is MGHRA, CDR2 YSYEKL. CDR3 loop: CASSPGGGKTYNEQFF. In nucleotides, the CDR3 is TGCGCCAGCAGCCCGGGGGGGGGGAAGACCTACAATGAGCAGTTCTTC.

This clonotype was counted only a few times. As DNA, the CDR3 is TGTGCCAGCAGCTCGACTCGGAGGCCGGCGACCCAGTACTTC. Translating it yields CASSSTRRPATQYF. The genes are TRBV7-9 and TRBJ2-5; D is perhaps TRBD2 (5 bases). The germline gives CDR1 SEHNR, CDR2 FQNEAQ (reference sequence). The CDR3 spans 14 residues. Trimming left V 4 bases short and J 7 bases short, with 16 bases between.

In this sample, this clonotype turned up a few times. The V call is TRBV20-1, the J call TRBJ1-4; tentative D call: TRBD1 (5 bases). The CDR3 sequence is 14 residues long. Trimming took 6 bases from V and 8 from J, leaving 19 bases between them. CDR1 is DFQATT and CDR2 is SNEGSKA in the germline V gene (reference sequence). The CDR3 sequence is CSAGGGGAQEKLFF. The CDR3 DNA reads as TGCAGTGCCGGGGGGGGAGGGGCGCAAGAAAAACTGTTTTTT.

This clonotype showed up just a few times. The V and J genes are TRBV12-3 or TRBV12-4 and TRBJ1-1; possibly TRBD1 for D (5 bases). The CDR3 is 13 amino acids. Between the trimmed V and J ends, which lost 5 bases and 3 bases, there was a span of 10 bases. CDR3 in DNA: TGTGCCAGCAGTGTGGGGGAGTACACTGAAGCTTTCTTT. Amino acids: CASSVGEYTEAFF.

The J gene is TRBJ2-3, the V gene TRBV11-2; 9 bases line up with TRBD2. V was clipped by 0 bases and J by 2 bases; unmatched bases: 3. The CDR3 length is 16 residues. Germline-derived CDR1 and CDR2 are SGHAT and FQNNGV. CDR3: CASSLELAGLTDTQYF. For the CDR3, the DNA is TGTGCCAGCAGCTTAGAACTAGCGGGCCTCACAGATACGCAGTATTTT.

CDR3 DNA: TGTGCCAGCAGTTCCGGACAGGGGGCATTTTACGAGCAGTACGTC. It encodes CASSSGQGAFYEQYV. The chain couples TRBV6-5 to TRBJ2-7, with 11 bases fitting TRBD1. V was pared by 4 bases and J by 4 bases, with 6 bases of the junction left unmatched. Germline CDR1 MNHEY, CDR2 SVGAGI. The CDR3 consists of 15 residues.

This clonotype occurred many times. The chain employs TRBV10-3 and TRBJ2-3; 8 bases agree with TRBD1. CDR1 is ENHRY and CDR2 is SYGVKD in the germline V gene. The CDR3 is 15 residues long. With V trimmed by 6 bases and J by 2 bases, 7 bases remained unmatched. The CDR3 DNA follows: TGTGCCATCAGGGGAGACAGGGGATACACAGATACGCAGTATTTT. Translated, it gives CAIRGDRGYTDTQYF.

This chain connects TRBV6-5 to TRBJ1-5; a possible D gene is TRBD1 (5 bases). Trimming stripped 5 bases from V and 1 base from J, with 15 bases between. This CDR3 has 16 amino acids. From germline, CDR1 is MNHEY and CDR2 SVGAGI. This CDR3 reads CASSRGGGTSNQPQHF. The CDR3 nucleotides read TGTGCCAGCAGTCGGGGGGGAGGGACGAGCAATCAGCCCCAGCATTTT.

This sequence joins TRBV15 and TRBJ2-1; 10 nucleotides agree with TRBD2. J was trimmed by 7 bases and V by 0 bases; bases with no gene match: 6. There are 16 residues in the CDR3. CDR1 is LNHNV and CDR2 is YYDKDF in the germline V gene (reference sequence). This chain's CDR3 is CATSRDWVAGGNEQFF. The CDR3 region has the DNA TGTGCCACCAGCAGAGATTGGGTAGCGGGAGGTAATGAGCAGTTCTTC.

Ten or more counts support this clonotype. The J gene is TRBJ2-7, the V gene TRBV7-2, with TRBD1 as a possible D gene (6 bases). Germline V CDR1 and CDR2: SGHTA, FQGNSA. Trimming cost V 4 bases and J 0 bases, with 10 bases left between them. The CDR3 loop spans 14 amino acids. CDR3 region: CASSWTASSYEQYF. Written as DNA, the CDR3 is TGTGCCAGCAGCTGGACAGCTAGCTCCTACGAGCAGTACTTC.

This clonotype has a handful of counts. The rearrangement links TRBV4-3 to TRBJ1-3; D is uncertain. The CDR3 runs 10 residues. CDR1 LGHNA and CDR2 YSLEER come from the germline V gene. CDR3: CSASGNTIYF. Written as DNA, the CDR3 is TGCTCGGCCTCTGGAAACACCATATATTTT.

The chain recombines TRBV2 with TRBJ2-7; 8 bases line up with TRBD2. The germline V gene has CDR1 SNHLY and CDR2 FYNNEI. The J segment lost 1 base and the V segment lost 3 bases, leaving 5 bases of the junction unmatched. This CDR3 region has 15 residues. The DNA for the CDR3 is TGTGCCAGCAGTGAGGTCTCTAGCGGGTCCTACGAGCAGTACGTC. It specifies CASSEVSSGSYEQYV.

The V gene is TRBV6-2 or TRBV6-3, the J gene TRBJ2-2; D tentatively fits TRBD1 or TRBD2 (5 bases each). Trimming removed 6 bases at V and 4 bases at J, with 12 bases between. This CDR3 spans 14 amino acids. CDR1 and CDR2 from the germline V gene are MNHEY and SVGEGT. As DNA, the CDR3 is TGTGCCAGCAGCCAGCTGGGGGTCACCGGGGAGCTGTTTTTT. Protein sequence: CASSQLGVTGELFF.

In DNA form, the CDR3 reads TGTGCCAGCAGTGAAATTCAGGGAACAGATACGCAGTATTTT. It specifies CASSEIQGTDTQYF. The chain is built from TRBV2 and TRBJ2-3, with TRBD1 as a possible D gene (5 bases). The CDR3 is 14 residues long. V lost 2 bases to trimming and J lost 3 bases, with 9 bases between them. Looked up from germline, CDR1 is SNHLY and CDR2 is FYNNEI.